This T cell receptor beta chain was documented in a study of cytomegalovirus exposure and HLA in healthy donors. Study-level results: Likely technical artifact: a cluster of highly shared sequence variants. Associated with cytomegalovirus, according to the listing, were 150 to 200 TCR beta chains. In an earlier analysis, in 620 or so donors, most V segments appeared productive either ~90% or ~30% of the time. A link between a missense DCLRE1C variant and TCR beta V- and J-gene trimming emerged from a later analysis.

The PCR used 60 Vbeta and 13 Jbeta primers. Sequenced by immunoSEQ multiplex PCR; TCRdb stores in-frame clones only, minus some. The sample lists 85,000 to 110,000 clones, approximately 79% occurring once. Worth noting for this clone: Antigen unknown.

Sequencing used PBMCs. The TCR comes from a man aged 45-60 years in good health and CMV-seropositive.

The CDR3: CASSPSQLNTGELFF. Here the CDR3 DNA reads TGTGCCAGCTCACCAAGTCAACTAAACACCGGGGAGCTGTTTTTT. The chain couples TRBV18 to TRBJ2-2, with D unresolved. This CDR3 is built from 15 residues. CDR1 is KGHSH, CDR2 LQKENI, per germline. With 2 bases removed from V and 2 bases from J, the gap between germline ends came to 9 bases.